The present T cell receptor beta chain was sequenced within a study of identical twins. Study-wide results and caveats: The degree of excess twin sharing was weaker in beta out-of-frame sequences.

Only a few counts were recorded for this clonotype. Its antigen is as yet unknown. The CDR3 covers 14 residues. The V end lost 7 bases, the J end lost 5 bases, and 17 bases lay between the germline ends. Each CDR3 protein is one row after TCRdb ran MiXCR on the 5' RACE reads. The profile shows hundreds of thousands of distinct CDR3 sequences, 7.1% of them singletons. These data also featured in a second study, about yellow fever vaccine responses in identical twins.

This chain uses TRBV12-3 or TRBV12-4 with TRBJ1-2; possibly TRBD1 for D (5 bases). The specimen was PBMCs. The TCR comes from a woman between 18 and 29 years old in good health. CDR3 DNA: TGTGCCAGCACCTCGGGGGGACGAAAGTATGGCTACACCTTC. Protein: CASTSGGRKYGYTF.